Below, 5 T cell receptor beta chains from the same sample are listed, as sequenced in a study of blood T cell repertoires in COVID-19. Clones were sequenced by immunoSEQ multiplex PCR, and TCRdb holds only the in-frame ones, with some missing. The sample yields 540,000 or so clones, less than 90% seen once. The sample comprised peripheral blood. Source of these receptors: a woman between 45 and 65 years old with COVID-19, enrolled during active disease.

This sequence joins TRBV5-6 and TRBJ1-2; D ambiguous. Deletions cut 5 bases from V and 4 bases from J, with 12 bases between. The CDR3 sequence is 13 residues long. Germline V gene sequence: CDR1 SGHDT, CDR2 YYEEEE. The CDR3 protein is CASSGGGFYGYTF. The CDR3 coding sequence is TGTGCCAGCAGTGGCGGAGGATTCTATGGCTACACCTTC.

V gene TRBV5-1 combines with J gene TRBJ1-4; possible D gene TRBD1, 5 bases. The CDR3 loop spans 12 amino acids. The germline V gene has CDR1 SGHRS and CDR2 YFSETQ. The V gene lost 4 bases and the J gene lost 7 bases, with 8 bases spanning the gap. The DNA of the CDR3 is TGCGCCAGCAGCGACGGGGGTGAAAAACTGTTTTTT. It yields the protein CASSDGGEKLFF. Drawing the rest from reference TRBV5-1 and TRBJ1-4, the complete variable domain is KAGVTQTPRYLIKTRGQQVTLSCSPISGHRSVSWYQQTPGQGLQFLFEYFSETQRNKGNFPGRFSGRQFSNSRSEMNVSTLELGDSALYLCASSDGGEKLFFGSGTQLSVL.

The gene calls are TRBV24-1 and TRBJ2-1; the D gene is possibly TRBD2 (7 bases). This CDR3 comprises 19 residues. With 3 bases removed from V and 7 bases from J, the gap between germline ends came to 27 bases. The germline V gene encodes CDR1 KGHDR and CDR2 SFDVKD. The chain's CDR3 is CATSDGKRGAPLGGNEQFF. The DNA of the CDR3 is TGTGCCACCAGTGATGGAAAACGGGGGGCCCCTTTGGGGGGGAATGAGCAGTTCTTC.

The genes are TRBV4-1 and TRBJ1-2; D is possibly TRBD1 (5 bases). Germline V gene lookup returns CDR1 MGHRA and CDR2 YSYEKL. The CDR3 runs to 16 residues. V gave up 2 bases and J gave up 6 bases, with 19 bases separating them. The CDR3 here is CASSQRAEGTRDGYTF. DNA of the CDR3: TGCGCCAGCAGCCAAAGAGCGGAGGGGACCCGTGATGGCTACACCTTC.

This chain links TRBV19 with TRBJ1-1; 7 positions match TRBD1. This CDR3 has 13 residues. V gave up 3 bases and J gave up 8 bases; unmatched junction bases: 6. Per the germline V gene, CDR1 is LNHDA and CDR2 is SQIVND (reference sequence). The CDR3 sequence is CASSIKGAGEAFF. DNA for the CDR3: TGTGCCAGTAGTATTAAGGGGGCCGGGGAAGCTTTCTTT.